This TCR beta chain was documented in a study of blood T cell repertoires in COVID-19. On the study more broadly: From the United States, Italy and Spain came samples of acute and convalescent COVID-19. T cells, B-cell-depleted T cells, or PBMCs supplied cDNA or gDNA.

The CDR3 runs 15 residues. In germline, CDR1 is LNHNV, CDR2 YYDKDF (reference sequence). V was shortened by 0 bases and J by 5 bases, with 14 bases between the two germline ends. Original handling: Amplification of reference gene primers was used by the study to estimate nucleated cell counts. Sequencing used immunoSEQ multiplex PCR; TCRdb keeps in-frame clones, though not all of them. V, J and clone size reflect that table, while D and trimming were determined from the DNA. This sample yields around 170,000 clones, of which about 86% are seen a single time; approximately 14% belongs to the top ten. This clonotype originated in a man under 40 with active or convalescent COVID-19. This chain uses TRBV15 with TRBJ2-7, with a weak D call TRBD2 (5 bases). Sequenced sample: peripheral blood. CDR3 region: CATSRDTLASHEQYF. The CDR3 nucleotides read TGTGCCACCAGCAGAGATACGCTAGCTAGCCACGAGCAGTACTTC.